The 3 T cell receptor beta chains below all came from one sample that was sequenced in a study of cytomegalovirus exposure and HLA in healthy donors (dated by TCRdb to about 2017). The library was built by means of the immunoSEQ multiplex PCR assay. For the multiplex PCR, a mixture combining 60 forward primers for TCR Vbeta segments and 13 reverse primers for TCR Jbeta segments was used. TCRdb mirrors the immuneACCESS table, restricted to in-frame sequences. Some clones are absent from its copies; in checked studies, under half trace to an unresolved V gene, and the reason for the others is unknown. The sample table holds about 140,000 clones, of which 61% were seen once. The ten largest clones represent about 1.8% of the sample. Input material: PBMCs. The receptors originated from a male donor in good health and CMV-seronegative.

V gene TRBV2 combines with J gene TRBJ1-2; D may be TRBD1 (6 bases). The CDR3 has 15 amino acids. The ends were cut back, 7 bases at V and 0 bases at J, with 15 bases in the middle. Germline assignment: CDR1 SNHLY and CDR2 FYNNEI. This chain's CDR3 is CASTRERQANYGYTF. In DNA, the CDR3 is TGTGCCAGCACAAGAGAGAGACAGGCTAACTATGGCTACACCTTC.

J is TRBJ1-3 and V is TRBV18, with 8 bases fitting TRBD1. The CDR3 loop spans 13 amino acids. Germline V gene sequence: CDR1 KGHSH, CDR2 LQKENI. J gave up 9 bases and V 3 bases, and 4 bases lay outside the gene matches. CDR3 residues: CASSPTGAGTIYF. In nucleotides, the CDR3 is TGTGCCAGCTCACCGACAGGGGCGGGCACCATATATTTT.

This clone appeared a few times. The J gene is TRBJ2-2, the V gene TRBV2; TRBD2 agrees at 8 bases. The CDR3 consists of 15 residues. CDR1 and CDR2 (germline): SNHLY, FYNNEI. Trimming removed 4 bases from V and 2 bases from J; junction bases left unmatched: 3. The CDR3 region has the DNA TGTGCCAGCAGTGGGACTAGCCTTAACACCGGGGAGCTGTTTTTT. It yields the protein CASSGTSLNTGELFF.